This T cell receptor beta chain was observed in a study of PD-1 blockade in classical Hodgkin lymphoma. The CDR3 consists of 16 residues. V dropped 0 bases and J dropped 0 bases, with 10 bases sitting between them. In germline, CDR1 is SGHRS, CDR2 YFSETQ. Study findings and constraints: Individuals initiating nivolumab under 1 year after ASCT were excluded.

On this clone itself: The target antigen is unknown.

Brentuximab vedotin exposure varied, and every patient relapsed after autologous stem cell transplantation. TCRdb keeps only in-frame clones here, not all; method: immunoSEQ multiplex PCR. Of 98,000 or so clones in the sample, roughly nine tenths were seen once. V is TRBV5-1 and J is TRBJ2-1; D ambiguous. This receptor was identified in a human donor with classical Hodgkin lymphoma. The sequencing used peripheral blood mononuclear cells (PBMCs), collected before the second cycle of nivolumab. This CDR3 is CASSLEGSSSYNEQFF. CDR3 sequence (DNA): TGCGCCAGCAGCTTGGAGGGCTCGAGCTCCTACAATGAGCAGTTCTTC.